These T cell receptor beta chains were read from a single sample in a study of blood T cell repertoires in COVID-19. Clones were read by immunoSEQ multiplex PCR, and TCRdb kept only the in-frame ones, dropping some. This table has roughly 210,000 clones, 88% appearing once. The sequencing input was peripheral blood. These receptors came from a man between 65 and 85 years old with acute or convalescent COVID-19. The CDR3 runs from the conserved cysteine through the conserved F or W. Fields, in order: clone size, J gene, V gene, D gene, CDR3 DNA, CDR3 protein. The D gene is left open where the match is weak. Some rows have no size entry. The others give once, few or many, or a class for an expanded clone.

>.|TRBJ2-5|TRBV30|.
TGTGCCTGGAGTGGCATAGGGGGACAAGAGACCCAGTACTTC
CAWSGIGGQETQYF
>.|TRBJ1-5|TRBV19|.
TGTGCCAGTAGTATAGATGGAGGGGACGGTGGTCAGCCCCAGCATTTT
CASSIDGGDGGQPQHF
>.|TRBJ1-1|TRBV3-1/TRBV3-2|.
TGTGCCAGCAGCCAAGTACAGGGCGGTCAAGCTTTCTTT
CASSQVQGGQAFF
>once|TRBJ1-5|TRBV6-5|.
TGTGCCAGCACCCCCGACGCGGGGGGTCAGCCCCAGCATTTT
CASTPDAGGQPQHF
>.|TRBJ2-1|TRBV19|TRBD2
TGTGCCAGTAGGGATCTAGCGGGAGGGTACAATGAGCAGTTCTTC
CASRDLAGGYNEQFF
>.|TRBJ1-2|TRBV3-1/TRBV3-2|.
TGTGCCAGCAGCCAAGCTCCAGGCCCCTATGGCTACACCTTC
CASSQAPGPYGYTF
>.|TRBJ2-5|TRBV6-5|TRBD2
TGTGCCAGCATCCCAACTAGCGGGAGAAAAGAGACCCAGTACTTC
CASIPTSGRKETQYF
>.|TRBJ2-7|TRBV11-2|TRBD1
TGTGCCAGCAGTAGGGGACAGACCTACGAGCAGTACTTC
CASSRGQTYEQYF
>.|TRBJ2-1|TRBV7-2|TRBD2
TGTGCCAGCAGCCCACTAGCCGGGAGGGCTGAGCAGTTCTTC
CASSPLAGRAEQFF
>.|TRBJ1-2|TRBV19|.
TGTGCCAGTAGTATAGGCGGACAAGTATTAAACTATGGCTACACCTTC
CASSIGGQVLNYGYTF
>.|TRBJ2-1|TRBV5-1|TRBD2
TGCGCCAGCAGCTTACGACTAGCGGCGGATGAGCAGTTCTTC
CASSLRLAADEQFF
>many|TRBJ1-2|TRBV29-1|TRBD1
TGCAGCGTGGGGACAGGGTATGGCTACACCTTC
CSVGTGYGYTF
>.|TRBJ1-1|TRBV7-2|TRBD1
TGTGCCAGCAGAACCGGGACAGCGAACACTGAAGCTTTCTTT
CASRTGTANTEAFF
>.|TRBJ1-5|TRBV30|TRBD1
TGTGCCTGGGGACAGGGCCTAAATCAGCCCCAGCATTTT
CAWGQGLNQPQHF
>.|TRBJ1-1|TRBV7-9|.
TGTGCCAGCAGCTTAGAGCACACTGAAGCTTTCTTT
CASSLEHTEAFF
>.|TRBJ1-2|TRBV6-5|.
TGTGCCAGCAGTTCGACAGTTTCGAGCTATGGCTACACCTTC
CASSSTVSSYGYTF
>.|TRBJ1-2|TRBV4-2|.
TGTGCCAGCAGCCAAGAGTCCAGACAGGAGAACTATGGCTACACCTTC
CASSQESRQENYGYTF
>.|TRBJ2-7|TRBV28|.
TGTGCCACAGGGGTCCGGACGTCGTCCTACGAGCAGTACTTC
CATGVRTSSYEQYF
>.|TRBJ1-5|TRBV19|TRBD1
TGTGCCAGTATGGACAGGGGTTATAGCAATCAGCCCCAGCATTTT
CASMDRGYSNQPQHF
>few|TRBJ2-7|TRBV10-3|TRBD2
TGTGCCATTACTAGCGGGGCTTCCTACGAGCAGTACTTC
CAITSGASYEQYF
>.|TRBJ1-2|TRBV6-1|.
TGTGCCAGCAGTGAAATGGGTCAGGGAGGCGGCTACACCTTC
CASSEMGQGGGYTF
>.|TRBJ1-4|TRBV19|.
TGTGCCAGTAGTATAGGACGGTCTCGGGAACTGTTTTTT
CASSIGRSRELFF